This TCR beta chain was sequenced during a study of blood T cell repertoires in COVID-19. Study as a whole: Samples taken during acute and convalescent COVID-19 were collected in the United States, Italy and Spain.

TCRdb's table, derived via immunoSEQ multiplex PCR, lists solely in-frame clones and lacks some. The sample includes roughly 170,000 clones, roughly four fifths of them seen just once. This clone was observed once. CDR1 is SGHVS, CDR2 FQNEAQ, per germline. Deletions cut 0 bases from V and 4 bases from J, with 12 bases between. The CDR3 consists of 15 residues. The V and J genes are TRBV7-8 and TRBJ2-5, with D possibly matching TRBD1 (6 bases). The source is a man aged 45-65 years who had recovered from COVID-19. Material: PBMCs or T cells enriched from blood (not recorded which). The DNA for the CDR3 is TGTGCCAGCAGCTTAGCGCAGGGGAGTCGAGAGACCCAGTACTTC. As protein: CASSLAQGSRETQYF.